This TCR beta chain was profiled in a study of blood T cell repertoires in COVID-19 (TCRdb year 2020). The study in broad terms: Samples from collaborators originated in the United States, Italy and Spain and spanned both the acute and convalescent phases of COVID-19. The material from the prospective study consisted of cDNA or gDNA derived from T cells, B-cell-depleted T cells, or PBMCs. Deeply sampled blood TCRbeta repertoires from subjects exposed to, actively infected with, or recovered from COVID-19 were included in the dataset. The repertoires were released in a freely available public database intended as a resource for research on the immune response to SARS-CoV-2. Samples were obtained from the ongoing ImmuneRACE study (first 160 participants) and from approximately 1,200 subjects provided by 6 global collaborators. Sample metadata almost always included a de-identified subject ID, COVID-19 status, age in years and sex. Where HLA class I and class II types were available, the types were taken from metadata supplied by the sample provider, not from assay-based typing.

The CDR3 spans 14 residues, from the cysteine through the phenylalanine. Kept here is only the CDR3 DNA, which spans 42 bases and is read in frame from base 1. CDR1 and CDR2 (KGHDR, SFDVKD) derive from the germline V gene. V and J are trimmed by 10 bases and 4 bases, and the gene matches miss 8 bases of the junction. Concerning this clone: The antigen it recognizes is unknown. Base qualities are missing; no much larger clone stands one base away.

The study at large found these results: The quantity of clinical and demographic metadata differed by source and by participant and was supplied without curation.

Whole blood was collected in K2EDTA tubes by collaborating institutions according to the institutions' own protocols. For TCRbeta analysis, collaborators shipped samples as frozen whole blood, isolated PBMCs, or DNA extracted from either of those sample types. TCRbeta CDR3 regions were amplified from genomic DNA using the immunoSEQ Assay, a bias-controlled multiplex PCR. Per the original workflow: The number of nucleated cells in each sample was estimated by amplification of reference gene primers within the assay. Sequence reads were collapsed and filtered to measure the absolute abundance of every unique TCRbeta CDR3 rearrangement. Productive Simpson clonality was computed per sample as the square root of Simpson's diversity index over productive rearrangements. What TCRdb holds here is the immuneACCESS table cut down to in-frame rearrangements. Part of the clones is not present; checked against another copy, under half of the missing clones reflect an unresolved V gene, and the others are unexplained. V and J calls plus clone size are reproduced from that table; the DNA served to infer D and trimming. Within this sample are 110,000 to 150,000 clones, with roughly 89% of them counted one time only. Roughly 4.3% of the sample rests with the top ten.

The TCR originated in a woman in her forties with acute or convalescent COVID-19. What was sequenced was peripheral blood. The sequence links TRBV24-1 to TRBJ2-2, with 7 bases in between that match TRBD1. The DNA sequence is as follows: TGTGCCACAGAAGGGGGCGACGGCACCGGGGAGCTGTTTTTT. Translated, it reads CATEGGDGTGELFF.